These 10 T cell receptor beta chains originate from one sample sequenced in a study of cytomegalovirus exposure and HLA in healthy donors. The study ran its PCR with 60 Vbeta and 13 Jbeta primers. Some clones are missing from TCRdb's copy, which holds only in-frame ones; the method was immunoSEQ multiplex PCR. The repertoire consists of around 180,000 clones, with roughly 80% occurring once and the leading ten covering around 7.3%. The sample comprised PBMCs. The receptors stem from a man aged 25-45 years in good health and CMV-seropositive.

V gene TRBV28 combines with J gene TRBJ1-1; TRBD1 aligns across 8 bases. The germline V gene has CDR1 MDHEN and CDR2 SYDVKM. The length of the CDR3 is 15 residues. V was clipped by 5 bases and J by 4 bases; unmatched bases: 9. CDR3 sequence reads: CASSPPTGGLTEAFF. CDR3 coding DNA: TGTGCCAGCAGTCCCCCCACAGGGGGACTCACTGAAGCTTTCTTT. Together with reference TRBV28 and TRBJ1-1, the CDR3 gives the full variable domain: DVKVTQSSRYLVKRTGEKVFLECVQDMDHENMFWYRQDPGLGLRLIYFSYDVKMKEKGDIPEGYSVSREKKERFSLILESASTNQTSMYLCASSPPTGGLTEAFFGQGTRLTVV.

The DNA of the CDR3 is TGTGCCAGCAGTTTGGCCGGGATTTTTAATGAAAAACTGTTTTTT. Amino acids: CASSLAGIFNEKLFF. The chain recombines TRBV6-5 with TRBJ1-4; D gene ambiguous. This CDR3 spans 15 amino acids. The germline CDR1 and CDR2 sequences are MNHEY and SVGAGI. V was clipped by 4 bases and J by 4 bases, with 13 bases between them.

The V gene is TRBV7-9, the J gene TRBJ2-7; 7 bases align to TRBD1. Trimming at V came to 10 bases and at J to 0 bases, leaving 3 bases not matched to a gene. This CDR3 has 12 residues. Germline loops: CDR1 SEHNR, CDR2 FQNEAQ (reference sequence). The CDR3 is CAIDRDSYEQYF. The CDR3 bases are TGTGCCATAGACAGGGACTCCTACGAGCAGTACTTC. Variable domain in full (rest from reference TRBV7-9 and TRBJ2-7): DTGVSQNPRHKITKRGQNVTFRCDPISEHNRLYWYRQTLGQGPEFLTYFQNEAQLEKSRLLSDRFSAERPKGSFSTLEIQRTEQGDSAMYLCAIDRDSYEQYFGPGTRLTVT.

The rearrangement joins TRBV18 to TRBJ1-2; D call uncertain. The V end was cut by 2 bases, the J end by 7 bases, with 17 bases between. The CDR3 contains 15 residues. Germline CDR1 and CDR2: KGHSH and LQKENI. The CDR3: CASSPAEMRWSGYTF. CDR3 nucleotide sequence: TGTGCCAGCTCACCAGCGGAAATGAGATGGAGTGGCTACACCTTC.

This rearrangement joins TRBV7-9 to TRBJ2-7; 8 bases map to TRBD2. After removal of 5 bases from V and 5 bases from J, the junction contained 20 bases not matched to a gene. Germline CDR1 reads SEHNR; CDR2 reads FQNEAQ (reference sequence). This CDR3 region has 18 residues. The CDR3 spells CASSGSLAGRQAFDEQYF. For the CDR3, the DNA is TGTGCCAGCAGCGGCTCTCTAGCGGGCCGGCAAGCTTTCGACGAGCAGTACTTC.

As regards this clone: Germline is not matched at one junction end, which may reflect a read error. The genes are TRBV7-9 and TRBJ2-5; 8 bases align to TRBD2. The germline gives CDR1 SEHNR, CDR2 FQNEAQ (reference sequence). The CDR3 loop spans 13 amino acids. This CDR3 reads CSSSPERGETQYF. The CDR3 region has the DNA TGTTCCAGCAGCCCGGAGCGGGGGGAGACCCAGTACTTC.

In this sample, this clone turned up a few times. The CDR3 bases are TGTGCCAGCAGTCCAGGACAGGCCGTCGGGTGGACCCAGTACTTC. Encoded protein: CASSPGQAVGWTQYF. The chain has TRBV6-6 and TRBJ2-5; 7 bases match TRBD1. Germline loops: CDR1 MNHNY, CDR2 SVGAGI (reference sequence). J lost 7 bases, V lost 5 bases, and 13 bases had no gene match. This CDR3 has 15 residues.

The V gene is TRBV6-1, the J gene TRBJ1-5; D is uncertain. V shed 3 bases and J shed 0 bases, with 9 bases lying between them. CDR1 is MNHNS, CDR2 SASEGT, per germline. There are 15 residues in the CDR3. CDR3 nucleotide sequence: TGTGCCAGCAGTGAGTTACAATATAGCAATCAGCCCCAGCATTTT. Residues: CASSELQYSNQPQHF.

This chain links TRBV4-1 with TRBJ2-3; 8 bases match TRBD2. J was trimmed by 1 base and V by 0 bases; bases with no gene match: 6. This CDR3 is built from 17 residues. The V gene's germline CDR1 is MGHRA and CDR2 YSYEKL. Written as DNA, the CDR3 is TGCGCCAGCAGCCAAGACCCTGGGCGGGAGGGCACAGATACGCAGTATTTT. This codes for CASSQDPGREGTDTQYF.

This chain's CDR3 is CASSLEYRGATDTQYF. The CDR3 nucleotides read TGTGCCAGCAGCTTAGAATACAGGGGAGCCACAGATACGCAGTATTTT. V gene TRBV7-9 combines with J gene TRBJ2-3; 7 nucleotides line up with TRBD1. Trimming at V came to 1 base and at J to 2 bases, leaving 6 bases not matched to a gene. CDR1 is SEHNR and CDR2 is FQNEAQ in the germline V gene (reference sequence). This CDR3 is 16 amino acids long.